Presented here are 24 T cell receptor beta chains from one specimen sequenced in a study of monozygotic twins with inflammatory bowel disease. Reanalyzing the 5' RACE reads, TCRdb keeps one entry per CDR3 protein, without DNA. Its listing shows nearly 450,000 distinct CDR3 sequences. The sample comprised blood. Receptor source: a human donor with ulcerative colitis or Crohn's disease, or a healthy co-twin of an affected twin (not recorded which).

The V gene is TRBV10-3, the J gene TRBJ1-1. This CDR3 comprises 14 residues. Germline-derived CDR1 and CDR2 are ENHRY and SYGVKD. CDR3 sequence: CAISEGGANTEAFF.

The genes are TRBV25-1 and TRBJ1-1. Germline CDR1 and CDR2: MGHDK and SYGVNS. The CDR3 length is 11 residues. The CDR3 sequence: CASMKNTEAFF.

This chain connects TRBV20-1 to TRBJ2-1; TCRdb's D call of TRBD2 is untestable without DNA. The CDR3 sequence is 18 residues long. Germline CDR1 DFQATT, CDR2 SNEGSKA (reference sequence). The CDR3 sequence: CSARAGSGSPGDGNEQFF.

The chain joins TRBV5-1 to TRBJ2-3; the D call from TCRdb, TRBD2, cannot be confirmed without DNA. Germline CDR1 SGHRS, CDR2 YFSETQ. CDR3 length equals 16 residues. CDR3 residues: CASSSAASGLGDTQYF.

This chain joins TRBV5-1 and TRBJ1-2; as DNA is missing, the TRBD1 call by TCRdb cannot be tested. CDR1 is SGHRS and CDR2 is YFSETQ in the germline V gene. The CDR3 is 13 amino acids. CDR3: CASSLGDRDVDTF.

This chain links TRBV20-1 with TRBJ2-3; the TCRdb D gene call, TRBD2, has no DNA to confirm it. The germline V gene encodes CDR1 DFQATT and CDR2 SNEGSKA (reference sequence). This CDR3 comprises 14 residues. The CDR3 loop reads CSARDELAGDTQYF.

V gene TRBV28 combines with J gene TRBJ2-7; TCRdb's D gene call, TRBD2, goes unchecked for lack of DNA. There are 12 residues in the CDR3. Germline V CDR1 and CDR2: MDHEN, SYDVKM. CDR3 in amino acids: CASASPRTEQYF.

The chain carries TRBV5-1 and TRBJ1-1; no DNA is available, so the TRBD1 call from TCRdb remains unchecked. The CDR3 sequence is 15 residues long. In germline, CDR1 is SGHRS, CDR2 YFSETQ. The CDR3 loop is CASSLGGTGQTEAFF.

The rearrangement uses TRBV5-6 and TRBJ1-1; absent DNA, TCRdb's TRBD1 call cannot be checked. Germline V gives CDR1 SGHDT, CDR2 YYEEEE. CDR3 length: 13 amino acids. The CDR3 loop is CASSLASGNEAFF.

The chain couples TRBV7-2 to TRBJ2-7; TCRdb names TRBD1, which stays unverified in the absence of DNA. This CDR3 spans 16 amino acids. Per germline, CDR1 SGHTA and CDR2 FQGNSA. The CDR3 protein is CASSLVSGQGYHEQYF.

The CDR3 region is CASSQDAYEQYF. The chain recombines TRBV3-1 with TRBJ2-7. This CDR3 is built from 12 residues. Germline V gene data show CDR1 as LGHDT and CDR2 as YNNKEL (reference sequence).

The genes are TRBV5-1 and TRBJ1-1; the D gene TCRdb calls, TRBD1, cannot be checked with no DNA. Germline loops: CDR1 SGHRS, CDR2 YFSETQ. This CDR3 has 15 residues. The CDR3 sequence: CASSSGTGRYTEAFF.

This chain links TRBV28 with TRBJ1-2; checking the TCRdb D call of TRBD1 is not possible without DNA. This CDR3 has 13 residues. CDR1 and CDR2 from the germline V gene are MDHEN and SYDVKM. CDR3 protein: CASTRQGLYGYTF.

This rearrangement joins TRBV20-1 to TRBJ2-7. This CDR3 region has 11 residues. The V gene's germline CDR1 is DFQATT and CDR2 SNEGSKA (reference sequence). The CDR3 loop reads CSAYPSYEQYF.

CDR3 in amino acids: CASSDSGNNEQFF. The chain recombines TRBV6-4 with TRBJ2-1. There are 13 residues in the CDR3. In germline, CDR1 is MRHNA, CDR2 SNTAGT.

The chain carries TRBV5-1 and TRBJ2-1. Germline CDR1 SGHRS, CDR2 YFSETQ. The CDR3 is 13 amino acids. The CDR3 spells CASSSSRWDEQFF.

The chain uses TRBV15 and TRBJ2-3. The CDR3 covers 16 residues. The germline V gene has CDR1 LNHNV and CDR2 YYDKDF (reference sequence). This CDR3 reads CATSRDRQGGTDTQYF.

The chain recombines TRBV3-1 with TRBJ1-2; TCRdb's D call of TRBD1 is untestable without DNA. CDR1 is LGHDT, CDR2 YNNKEL, per germline (reference sequence). CDR3 size: 11 residues. The CDR3 loop is CASTGGYDYTF.

The gene calls are TRBV7-3 and TRBJ2-1. Germline assignment: CDR1 SGHTA and CDR2 FQGTGA. This CDR3 has 15 residues. The CDR3 region is CASSLGSSAYNEQFF.

The chain recombines TRBV28 with TRBJ2-5; TCRdb's D call of TRBD2 is untestable without DNA. Per germline, CDR1 MDHEN and CDR2 SYDVKM. CDR3 size: 19 residues. CDR3 loop: CASRPSKGSGMPTQETQYF. The entire variable domain, with the rest obtained from reference TRBV28 and TRBJ2-5, is as follows: DVKVTQSSRYLVKRTGEKVFLECVQDMDHENMFWYRQDPGLGLRLIYFSYDVKMKEKGDIPEGYSVSREKKERFSLILESASTNQTSMYLCASRPSKGSGMPTQETQYFGPGTRLLVL.

The chain uses TRBV5-5 and TRBJ1-5. Germline V gene data show CDR1 as SGHKS and CDR2 as YYEKEE (reference sequence). The CDR3 has 13 residues. CDR3 sequence: CASSLAGFQPQHF.

The gene calls are TRBV7-9 and TRBJ2-4; TCRdb designates TRBD1, a call that cannot be tested without DNA. The germline V gene encodes CDR1 SEHNR and CDR2 FQNEAQ (reference sequence). The CDR3 has 15 amino acids. This CDR3 is CASSVLGTEKNIQYF.

This chain joins TRBV7-2 and TRBJ2-1; the TRBD1 assignment by TCRdb is unverifiable without DNA. Germline V gene sequence: CDR1 SGHTA, CDR2 FQGNSA. The CDR3 is made up of 16 amino acids. CDR3 residues: CASSLPLTGGLTKQFF.

The chain carries TRBV19 and TRBJ2-1; TCRdb reports TRBD1, a call that lacks DNA to check it against. Germline CDR1 is LNHDA and CDR2 is SQIVND (reference sequence). CDR3 length: 14 amino acids. The CDR3 is CASSRQGAVNEQFF.